Listed below are T cell receptor beta chains from one sample, sequenced in a study of blood T cell repertoires in COVID-19. Produced via immunoSEQ multiplex PCR; TCRdb's table is partial and in-frame only. The data contain roughly 300,000 clones, roughly 85% of them singletons. The sequencing sample was made of PBMCs or T cells enriched from blood (not recorded which). All receptors come from a woman younger than 45 who had recovered from COVID-19. The CDR3 runs from the conserved cysteine through the conserved F or W. A D gene is named only where the DNA matches it firmly. Not all rows give a size; the values are once, few, many and, for expanded clones, a class.

size: .; V: TRBV6-5; J: TRBJ1-3; D: .; CDR3: CASSYSIPDSGNTIYF; DNA: TGTGCCAGCAGTTACTCGATCCCAGACTCTGGAAACACCATATATTTT
size: .; V: TRBV19; J: TRBJ1-2; D: .; CDR3: CATSIGQGKLDGYTF; DNA: TGTGCCACCTCCATCGGCCAGGGGAAGTTGGATGGCTACACCTTC
size: .; V: TRBV19; J: TRBJ2-2; D: TRBD1; CDR3: CATGQGPYPNTGELFF; DNA: TGTGCCACCGGACAGGGGCCTTATCCAAACACCGGGGAGCTGTTTTTT
size: once; V: TRBV5-4; J: TRBJ1-2; D: .; CDR3: CASSLATGGHGYTF; DNA: TGTGCCAGCAGCTTGGCGACAGGAGGTCATGGCTACACCTTC
size: .; V: TRBV6-2/TRBV6-3; J: TRBJ1-6; D: .; CDR3: CASSAYEGNSPLHF; DNA: TGTGCCAGCAGTGCCTACGAGGGTAATTCACCCCTCCACTTT
size: .; V: TRBV6-5; J: TRBJ1-5; D: .; CDR3: CASSPRVYQPQHF; DNA: TGTGCCAGCAGTCCGAGGGTGTATCAGCCCCAGCATTTT
size: .; V: TRBV5-5; J: TRBJ2-1; D: .; CDR3: CASSPLVAVVANNEQFF; DNA: TGTGCCAGCAGCCCCTTGGTGGCGGTCGTTGCTAACAATGAGCAGTTCTTC
size: .; V: TRBV9; J: TRBJ1-3; D: .; CDR3: CASSPGGVPFSGNTIYF; DNA: TGTGCCAGCAGCCCCGGAGGGGTCCCCTTCTCTGGAAACACCATATATTTT
size: .; V: TRBV7-3; J: TRBJ2-7; D: .; CDR3: CASSLSFSGEQYF; DNA: TGTGCCAGCAGCCTTTCGTTTTCGGGCGAGCAGTACTTC
size: .; V: TRBV15; J: TRBJ2-3; D: .; CDR3: CATSRDRGGREYF; DNA: TGTGCCACCAGCAGAGATAGAGGAGGTCGCGAGTATTTT
size: .; V: TRBV30; J: TRBJ1-1; D: TRBD1; CDR3: CAWDRGRNTEAFF; DNA: TGTGCCTGGGACAGGGGGCGGAACACTGAAGCTTTCTTT
size: .; V: TRBV9; J: TRBJ1-1; D: .; CDR3: CASSVATANTEAFF; DNA: TGTGCCAGCAGCGTAGCTACAGCGAACACTGAAGCTTTCTTT
size: .; V: TRBV5-4; J: TRBJ2-6; D: .; CDR3: CASSHDTGANVLTF; DNA: TGTGCCAGCAGCCACGACACCGGGGCCAACGTCCTGACTTTC
size: .; V: TRBV10-3; J: TRBJ1-1; D: .; CDR3: CAITSGGSSAEAFF; DNA: TGTGCCATCACCTCAGGAGGGTCGAGTGCTGAAGCTTTCTTT
size: .; V: TRBV6-6; J: TRBJ2-2; D: .; CDR3: CASSHGPGAGMTTGELFF; DNA: TGTGCCAGCAGTCATGGCCCCGGTGCAGGGATGACCACCGGGGAGCTGTTTTTT
size: .; V: TRBV6-1; J: TRBJ1-5; D: TRBD1; CDR3: CASSEGTGVQPQHF; DNA: TGTGCCAGCAGTGAAGGGACAGGGGTCCAGCCCCAGCATTTT
size: .; V: TRBV2; J: TRBJ1-5; D: .; CDR3: CASSGQQLNQPQHF; DNA: TGTGCCAGCAGTGGACAGCAACTCAATCAGCCCCAGCATTTT